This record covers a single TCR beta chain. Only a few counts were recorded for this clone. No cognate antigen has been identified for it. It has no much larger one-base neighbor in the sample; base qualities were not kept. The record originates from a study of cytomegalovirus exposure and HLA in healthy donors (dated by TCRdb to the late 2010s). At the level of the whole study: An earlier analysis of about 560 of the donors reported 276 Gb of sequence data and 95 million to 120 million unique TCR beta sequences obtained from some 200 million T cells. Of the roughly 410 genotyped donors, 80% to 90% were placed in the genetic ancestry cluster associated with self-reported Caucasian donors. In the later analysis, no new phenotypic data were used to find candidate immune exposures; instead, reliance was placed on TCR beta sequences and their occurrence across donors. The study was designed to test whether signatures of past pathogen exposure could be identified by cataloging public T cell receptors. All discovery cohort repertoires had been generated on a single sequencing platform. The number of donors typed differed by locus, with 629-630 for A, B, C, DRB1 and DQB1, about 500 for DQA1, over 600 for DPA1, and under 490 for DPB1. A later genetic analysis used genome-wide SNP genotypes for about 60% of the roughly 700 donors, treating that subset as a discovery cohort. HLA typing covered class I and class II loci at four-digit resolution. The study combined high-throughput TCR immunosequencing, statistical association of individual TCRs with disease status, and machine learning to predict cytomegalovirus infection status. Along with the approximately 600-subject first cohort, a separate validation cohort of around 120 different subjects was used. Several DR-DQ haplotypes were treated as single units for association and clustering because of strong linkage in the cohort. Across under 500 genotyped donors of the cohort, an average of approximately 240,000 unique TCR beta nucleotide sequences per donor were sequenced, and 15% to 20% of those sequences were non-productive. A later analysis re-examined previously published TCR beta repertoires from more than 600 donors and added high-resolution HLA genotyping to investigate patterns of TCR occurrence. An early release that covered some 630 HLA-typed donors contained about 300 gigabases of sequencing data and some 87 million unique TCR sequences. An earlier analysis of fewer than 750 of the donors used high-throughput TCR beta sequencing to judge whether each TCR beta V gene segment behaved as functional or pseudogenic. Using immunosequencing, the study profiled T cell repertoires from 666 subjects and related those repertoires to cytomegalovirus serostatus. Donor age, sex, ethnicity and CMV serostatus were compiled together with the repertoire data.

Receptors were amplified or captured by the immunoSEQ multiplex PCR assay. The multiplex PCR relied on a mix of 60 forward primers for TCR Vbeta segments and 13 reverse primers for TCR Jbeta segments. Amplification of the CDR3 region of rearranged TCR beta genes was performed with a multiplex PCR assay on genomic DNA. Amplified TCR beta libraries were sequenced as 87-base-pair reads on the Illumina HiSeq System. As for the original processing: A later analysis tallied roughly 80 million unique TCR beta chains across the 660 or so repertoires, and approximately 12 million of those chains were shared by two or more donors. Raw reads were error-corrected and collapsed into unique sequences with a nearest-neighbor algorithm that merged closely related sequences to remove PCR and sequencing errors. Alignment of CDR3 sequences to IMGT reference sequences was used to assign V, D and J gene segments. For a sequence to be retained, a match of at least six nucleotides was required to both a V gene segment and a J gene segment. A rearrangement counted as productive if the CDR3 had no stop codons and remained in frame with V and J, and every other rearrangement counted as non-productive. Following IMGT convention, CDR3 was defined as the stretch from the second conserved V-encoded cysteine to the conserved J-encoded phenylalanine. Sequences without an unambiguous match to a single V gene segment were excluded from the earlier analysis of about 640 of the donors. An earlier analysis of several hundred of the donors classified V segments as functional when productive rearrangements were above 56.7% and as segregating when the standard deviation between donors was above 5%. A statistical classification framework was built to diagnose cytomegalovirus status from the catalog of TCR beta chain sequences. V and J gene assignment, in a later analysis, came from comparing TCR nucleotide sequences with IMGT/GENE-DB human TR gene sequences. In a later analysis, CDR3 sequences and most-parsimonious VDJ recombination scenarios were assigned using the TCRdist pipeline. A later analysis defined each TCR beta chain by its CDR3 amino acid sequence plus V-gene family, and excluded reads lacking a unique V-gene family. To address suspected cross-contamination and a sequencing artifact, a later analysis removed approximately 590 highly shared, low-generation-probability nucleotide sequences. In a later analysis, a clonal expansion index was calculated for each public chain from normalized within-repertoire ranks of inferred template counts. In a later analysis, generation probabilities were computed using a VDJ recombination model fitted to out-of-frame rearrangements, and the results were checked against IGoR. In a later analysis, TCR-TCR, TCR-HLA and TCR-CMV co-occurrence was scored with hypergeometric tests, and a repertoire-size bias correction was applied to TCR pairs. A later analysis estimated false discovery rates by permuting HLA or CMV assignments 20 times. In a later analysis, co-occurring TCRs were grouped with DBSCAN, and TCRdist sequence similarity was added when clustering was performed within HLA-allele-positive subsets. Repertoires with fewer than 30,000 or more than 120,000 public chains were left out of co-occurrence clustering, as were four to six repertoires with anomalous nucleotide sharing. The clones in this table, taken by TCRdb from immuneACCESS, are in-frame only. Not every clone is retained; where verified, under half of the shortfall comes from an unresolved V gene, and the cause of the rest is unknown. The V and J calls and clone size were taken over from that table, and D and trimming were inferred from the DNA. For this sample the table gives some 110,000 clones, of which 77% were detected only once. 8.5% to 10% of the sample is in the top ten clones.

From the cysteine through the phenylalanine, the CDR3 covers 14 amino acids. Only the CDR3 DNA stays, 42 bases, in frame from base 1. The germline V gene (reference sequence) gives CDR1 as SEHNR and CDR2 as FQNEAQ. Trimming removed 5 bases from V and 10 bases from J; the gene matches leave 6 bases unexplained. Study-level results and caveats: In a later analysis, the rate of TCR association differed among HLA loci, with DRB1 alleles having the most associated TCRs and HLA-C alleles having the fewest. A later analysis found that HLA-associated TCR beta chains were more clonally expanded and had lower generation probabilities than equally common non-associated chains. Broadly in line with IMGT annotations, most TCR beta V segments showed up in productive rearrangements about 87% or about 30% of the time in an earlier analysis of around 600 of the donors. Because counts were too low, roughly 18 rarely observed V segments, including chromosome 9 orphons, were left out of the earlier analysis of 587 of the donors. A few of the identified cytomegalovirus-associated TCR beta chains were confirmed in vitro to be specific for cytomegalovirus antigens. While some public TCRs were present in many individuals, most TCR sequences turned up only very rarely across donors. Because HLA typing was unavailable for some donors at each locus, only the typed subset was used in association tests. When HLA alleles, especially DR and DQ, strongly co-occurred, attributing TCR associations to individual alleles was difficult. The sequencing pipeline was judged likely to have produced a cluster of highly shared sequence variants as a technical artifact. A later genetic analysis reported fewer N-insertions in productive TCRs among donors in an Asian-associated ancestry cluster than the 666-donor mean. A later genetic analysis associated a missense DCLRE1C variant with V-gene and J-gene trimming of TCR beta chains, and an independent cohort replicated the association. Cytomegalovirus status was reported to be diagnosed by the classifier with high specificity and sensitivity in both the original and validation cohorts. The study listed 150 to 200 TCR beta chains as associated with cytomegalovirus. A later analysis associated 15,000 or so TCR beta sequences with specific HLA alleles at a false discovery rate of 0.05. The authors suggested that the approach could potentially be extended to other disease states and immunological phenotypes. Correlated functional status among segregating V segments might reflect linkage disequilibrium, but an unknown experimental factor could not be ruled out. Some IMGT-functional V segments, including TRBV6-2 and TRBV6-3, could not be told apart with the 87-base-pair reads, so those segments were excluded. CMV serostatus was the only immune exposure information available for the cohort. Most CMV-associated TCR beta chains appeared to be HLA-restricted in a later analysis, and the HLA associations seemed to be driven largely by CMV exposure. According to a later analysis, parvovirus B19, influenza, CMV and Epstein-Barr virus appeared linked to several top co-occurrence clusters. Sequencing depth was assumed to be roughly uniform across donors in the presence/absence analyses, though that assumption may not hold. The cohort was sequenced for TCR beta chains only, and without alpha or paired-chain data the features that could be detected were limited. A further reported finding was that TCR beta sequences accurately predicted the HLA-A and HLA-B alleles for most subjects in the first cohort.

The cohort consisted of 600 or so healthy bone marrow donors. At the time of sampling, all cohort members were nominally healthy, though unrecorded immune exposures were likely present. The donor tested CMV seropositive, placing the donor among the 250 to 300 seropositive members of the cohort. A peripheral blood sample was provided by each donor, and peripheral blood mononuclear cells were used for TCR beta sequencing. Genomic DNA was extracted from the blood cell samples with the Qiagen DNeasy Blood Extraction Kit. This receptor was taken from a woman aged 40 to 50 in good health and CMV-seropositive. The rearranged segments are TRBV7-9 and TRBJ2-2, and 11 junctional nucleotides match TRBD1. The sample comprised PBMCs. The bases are TGTGCCAGCAGCCCCGGGACAGGGGGAAAGGAGCTGTTTTTT. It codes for CASSPGTGGKELFF.